The 10 T cell receptor beta chains given below trace back to one sample, sequenced in a study of blood T cell repertoires in COVID-19. The repertoire was sequenced with immunoSEQ multiplex PCR; TCRdb's copy has only in-frame clones and lacks some. This sample carries some 260,000 clones, roughly 90% of them seen once, and the ten largest clones take 0.65% to 0.9%. The sequencing sample was made of peripheral blood. The receptors originated from a woman aged 25 to 39 with acute or convalescent COVID-19.

The rearrangement links TRBV11-2 to TRBJ2-1; 7 nucleotides line up with TRBD2. Germline-derived CDR1 and CDR2 are SGHAT and FQNNGV. After removal of 1 base from V and 5 bases from J, the junction contained 5 bases not matched to a gene. The CDR3 covers 15 residues. The CDR3 region is CASSLALLADNEQFF. CDR3 bases: TGTGCCAGCAGCTTAGCTCTGCTAGCGGACAATGAGCAGTTCTTC.

Only a few counts were recorded for this clone. The J gene is TRBJ2-7, the V gene TRBV6-2 or TRBV6-3; TRBD2 matches 7 bases. The CDR3 is made up of 15 amino acids. V lost 2 bases and J lost 2; bases outside the gene matches: 6. The germline CDR1 and CDR2 sequences are MNHEY and SVGEGT. CDR3 sequence reads: CASSYGPGLAYEQYF. DNA of the CDR3: TGTGCCAGCAGTTACGGCCCCGGACTAGCCTACGAGCAGTACTTC.

CDR3 loop: CASSYSMIAGGETQYF. CDR3 bases: TGTGCCAGCAGTTACTCGATGATAGCGGGAGGAGAGACCCAGTACTTC. The gene calls are TRBV6-5 and TRBJ2-5; 10 nucleotides line up with TRBD2. Germline CDR1 reads MNHEY; CDR2 reads SVGAGI. The CDR3 loop spans 16 amino acids. V was pared by 0 bases and J by 4 bases, with 5 bases of the junction left unmatched.

V is TRBV27 and J is TRBJ2-7; a weak D match, TRBD1 (6 bases). V was cut by 8 bases and J by 0 bases, with 14 bases left in between. Germline CDR1 and CDR2: MNHEY and SMNVEV (reference sequence). The CDR3 length is 14 residues. The CDR3, as DNA: TGTGCCAGCCGAGGCCAAGGGGGCTCCTACGAGCAGTACTTC. Amino acids: CASRGQGGSYEQYF.

Written as DNA, the CDR3 is TGTGCCAGCAGTCTCATAGCGGGAGGCCGAGCCCAAAACTACGAGCAGTACTTC. It translates to CASSLIAGGRAQNYEQYF. The J gene is TRBJ2-7, the V gene TRBV27, with 10 bases matching TRBD2. Germline CDR1 reads MNHEY; CDR2 reads SMNVEV (reference sequence). Unmatched junction bases numbered 16, after V lost 5 bases and J lost 3 bases. The CDR3 extends over 18 amino acids.

In this sample, this clone turned up once. The chain links TRBV14 to TRBJ1-5; 8 bases agree with TRBD1. The CDR3 consists of 14 residues. Germline V gene lookup returns CDR1 SGHDN and CDR2 FVKESK. Trimming took 10 bases from V and 5 from J; bases not matched to a gene: 10. The CDR3 sequence is CATPQGAGDQPQHF. The CDR3 bases are TGTGCCACCCCCCAGGGGGCCGGAGATCAGCCCCAGCATTTT.

The chain has TRBV30 and TRBJ2-7; no definite D call. The germline CDR1 and CDR2 sequences are GTSNPN and SVGIG (reference sequence). V was cut by 4 bases and J by 4 bases, with 8 bases left in between. This CDR3 contains 11 residues. DNA for the CDR3: TGTGCCTGGATCACAGATTACGAGCAGTACTTC. It encodes CAWITDYEQYF. The full variable domain, rest sourced from reference TRBV30 and TRBJ2-7, is SQTIHQWPATLVQPVGSPLSLECTVEGTSNPNLYWYRQAAGRGLQLLFYSVGIGQISSEVPQNLSASRPQDRQFILSSKKLLLSDSGFYLCAWITDYEQYFGPGTRLTVT.

V and J are TRBV24-1 and TRBJ1-2; D remains unclear. The CDR3 covers 14 residues. The ends were cut back, 3 bases at V and 8 bases at J, with 15 bases in the middle. Germline V gene sequence: CDR1 KGHDR, CDR2 SFDVKD. Here the CDR3 reads CATSDDQSFSGYTF. Written as DNA, the CDR3 is TGTGCCACCAGTGATGATCAGAGTTTTAGCGGCTACACCTTC.

The chain is built from TRBV7-8 and TRBJ2-2, with unresolved D. The CDR3 consists of 12 residues. V was cut by 7 bases and J by 4 bases, with 7 bases left in between. Germline V gene lookup returns CDR1 SGHVS and CDR2 FQNEAQ. This CDR3 reads CASILLTGELFF. The DNA for the CDR3 is TGTGCCAGCATACTCCTCACCGGGGAGCTGTTTTTT.

The chain has TRBV12-3 or TRBV12-4 and TRBJ2-7, with 8 bases lining up with TRBD1. J was trimmed by 3 bases and V by 7 bases; bases with no gene match: 5. The CDR3 covers 13 residues. Here the CDR3 reads CASTQDRVYEQYF. In DNA form, the CDR3 reads TGTGCCAGCACCCAGGACAGGGTCTACGAGCAGTACTTC.